This entry describes one T cell receptor (beta chain). Its specificity is unknown. The data belong to a study of OX40 agonist ivuxolimab in advanced cancers. Study information: Hepatocellular carcinoma, melanoma, renal cell or head and neck cancer occurred in dose-escalation patients. The eligibility criteria allowed prior anti-PD-1, anti-PD-L1 or anti-CTLA-4 therapy, and about 40% had some. Study findings and constraints: A proportion of nonresponders additionally exhibited low normalized T-cell clonal expansion. Individuals who were partial responders at 0.1-3.0 mg/kg had clonal expansion that ranked among the lowest.

Germline V gene data show CDR1 as ENHRY and CDR2 as SYGVKD. With 3 bases removed from V and 11 bases from J, the gap between germline ends came to 12 bases. The CDR3 totals 12 residues. Clones were read by immunoSEQ multiplex PCR, and TCRdb kept only the in-frame ones, dropping some. The sample shows under 60,000 clones, approximately 86% of them seen only once. V usage is TRBV10-3 and J usage is TRBJ2-3; tentatively, D is TRBD1 or TRBD2 (5 bases each). The clonotype was recovered from an adult with an advanced solid tumor such as melanoma, head and neck, liver or kidney cancer. The sample in question was CD4+ or CD8+ T cells sorted from blood, obtained in a trial of the OX40 agonist ivuxolimab. The CDR3 protein is CAISDVGTGQYF. The CDR3 DNA follows: TGTGCCATCAGTGATGTCGGGACGGGGCAGTATTTT.